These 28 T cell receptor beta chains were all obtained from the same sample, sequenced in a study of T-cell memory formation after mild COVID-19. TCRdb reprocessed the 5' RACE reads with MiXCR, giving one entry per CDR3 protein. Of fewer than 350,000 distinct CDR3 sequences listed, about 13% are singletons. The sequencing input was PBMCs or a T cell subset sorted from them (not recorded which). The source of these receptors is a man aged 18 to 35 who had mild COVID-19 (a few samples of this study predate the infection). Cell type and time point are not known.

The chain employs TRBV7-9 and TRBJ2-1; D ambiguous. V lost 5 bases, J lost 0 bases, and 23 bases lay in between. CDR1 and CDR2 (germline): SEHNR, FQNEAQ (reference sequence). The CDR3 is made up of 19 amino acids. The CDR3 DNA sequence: TGTGCCAGCAGCACCATATCACGGACCGGCGTAAGCTCCTACAATGAGCAGTTCTTC. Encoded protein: CASSTISRTGVSSYNEQFF.

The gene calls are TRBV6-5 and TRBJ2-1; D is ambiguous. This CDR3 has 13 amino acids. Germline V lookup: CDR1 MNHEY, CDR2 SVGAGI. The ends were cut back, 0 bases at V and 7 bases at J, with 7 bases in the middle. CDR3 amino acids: CASSYSTVNEQFF. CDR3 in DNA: TGTGCCAGCAGTTACTCGACGGTAAATGAGCAGTTCTTC.

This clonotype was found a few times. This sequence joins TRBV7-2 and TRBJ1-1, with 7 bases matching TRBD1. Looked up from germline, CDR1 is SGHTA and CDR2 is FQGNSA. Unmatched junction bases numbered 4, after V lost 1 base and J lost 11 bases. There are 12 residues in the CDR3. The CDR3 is CASSLGPQGAFF. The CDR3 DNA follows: TGTGCCAGCAGCTTAGGCCCACAGGGGGCTTTCTTT.

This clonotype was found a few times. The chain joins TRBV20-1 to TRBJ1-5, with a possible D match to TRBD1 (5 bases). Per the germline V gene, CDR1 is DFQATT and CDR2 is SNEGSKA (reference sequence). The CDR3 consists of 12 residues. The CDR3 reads CSAGTANQPQHF. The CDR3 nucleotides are TGCAGCGCCGGGACTGCCAATCAGCCCCAGCATTTT.

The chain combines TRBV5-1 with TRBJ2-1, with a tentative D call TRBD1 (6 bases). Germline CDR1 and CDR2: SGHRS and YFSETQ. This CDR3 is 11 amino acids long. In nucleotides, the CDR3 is TGCGTCGTTAGGGGGTACAATGAGCAGTTCTTC. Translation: CVVRGYNEQFF.

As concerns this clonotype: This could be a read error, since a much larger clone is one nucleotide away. In DNA form, the CDR3 reads TGCGCCAGCAGCCAAGATCGGCAGGAGATCTACGAGCAGTACTTC. It encodes CASSQDRQEIYEQYF. This chain joins TRBV4-3 and TRBJ2-7; D unresolved. Germline loops: CDR1 LGHNA, CDR2 YSLEER. The CDR3 spans 15 residues. Trimming pared 0 bases from V and 3 bases from J, leaving 12 bases between.

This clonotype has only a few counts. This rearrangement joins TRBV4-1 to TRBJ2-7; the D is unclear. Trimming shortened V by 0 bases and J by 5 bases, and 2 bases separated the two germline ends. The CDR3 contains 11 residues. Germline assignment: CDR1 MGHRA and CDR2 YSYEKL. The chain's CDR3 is CASSQDNEQYF. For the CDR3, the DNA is TGCGCCAGCAGCCAAGATAACGAGCAGTACTTC.

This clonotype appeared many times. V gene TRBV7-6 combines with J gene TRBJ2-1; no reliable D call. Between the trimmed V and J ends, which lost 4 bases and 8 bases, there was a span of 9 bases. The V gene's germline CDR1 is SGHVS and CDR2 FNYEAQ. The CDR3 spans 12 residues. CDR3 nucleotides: TGTGCCAGCAGCTCCGCCGGGTATGAGCAGTTCTTC. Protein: CASSSAGYEQFF.

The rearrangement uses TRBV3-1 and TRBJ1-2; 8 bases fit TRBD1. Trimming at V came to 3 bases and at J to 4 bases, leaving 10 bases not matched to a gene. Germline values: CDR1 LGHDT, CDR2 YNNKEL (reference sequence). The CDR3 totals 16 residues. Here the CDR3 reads CASSQPTGAVGYGYTF. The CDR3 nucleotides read TGTGCCAGCAGCCAGCCGACAGGGGCCGTAGGCTATGGCTACACCTTC.

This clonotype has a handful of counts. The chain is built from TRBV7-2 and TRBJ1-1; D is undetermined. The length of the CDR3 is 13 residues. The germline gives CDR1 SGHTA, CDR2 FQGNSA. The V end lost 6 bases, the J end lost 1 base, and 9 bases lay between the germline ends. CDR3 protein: CASRKPPNTEAFF. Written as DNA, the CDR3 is TGTGCCAGCAGAAAACCCCCGAACACTGAAGCTTTCTTT.

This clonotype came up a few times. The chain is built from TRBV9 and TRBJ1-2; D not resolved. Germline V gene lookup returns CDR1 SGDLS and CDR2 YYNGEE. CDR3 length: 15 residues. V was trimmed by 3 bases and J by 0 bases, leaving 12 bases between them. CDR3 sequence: CASSAASLANYGYTF. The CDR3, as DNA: TGTGCCAGCAGCGCTGCTTCACTAGCTAACTATGGCTACACCTTC.

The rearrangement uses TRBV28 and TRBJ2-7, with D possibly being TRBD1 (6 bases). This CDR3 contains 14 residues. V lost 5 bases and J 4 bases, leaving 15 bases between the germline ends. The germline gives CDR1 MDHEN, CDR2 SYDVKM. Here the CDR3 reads CASSPTGSSYEQYV. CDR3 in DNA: TGTGCCAGCAGTCCCACAGGGAGCTCTTACGAGCAGTACGTC.

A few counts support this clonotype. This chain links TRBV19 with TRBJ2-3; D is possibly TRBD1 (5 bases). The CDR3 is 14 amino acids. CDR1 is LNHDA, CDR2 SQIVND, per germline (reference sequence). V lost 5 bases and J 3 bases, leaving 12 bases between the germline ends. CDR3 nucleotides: TGTGCCAGTAGTGCCAGGGATGGGACAGATACGCAGTATTTT. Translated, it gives CASSARDGTDTQYF.

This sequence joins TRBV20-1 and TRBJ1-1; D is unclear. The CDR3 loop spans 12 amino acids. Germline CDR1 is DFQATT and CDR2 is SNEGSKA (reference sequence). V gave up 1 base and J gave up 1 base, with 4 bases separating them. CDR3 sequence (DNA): TGCAGTGCTAGAGTCCCGAACACTGAAGCTTTCTTT. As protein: CSARVPNTEAFF.

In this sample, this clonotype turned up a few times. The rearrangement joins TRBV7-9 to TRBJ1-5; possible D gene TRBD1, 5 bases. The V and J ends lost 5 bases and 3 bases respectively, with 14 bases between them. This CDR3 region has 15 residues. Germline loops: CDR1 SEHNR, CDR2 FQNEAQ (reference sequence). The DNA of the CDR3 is TGTGCCAGCAGCCCCCAGGGCCCACTCAATCAGCCCCAGCATTTT. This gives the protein CASSPQGPLNQPQHF.

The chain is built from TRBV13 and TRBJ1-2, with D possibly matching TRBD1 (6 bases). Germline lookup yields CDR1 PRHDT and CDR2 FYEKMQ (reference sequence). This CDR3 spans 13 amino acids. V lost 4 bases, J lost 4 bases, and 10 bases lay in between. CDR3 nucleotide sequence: TGTGCCAGCAGCTCAATGACAGGCTATGGCTACACCTTC. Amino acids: CASSSMTGYGYTF. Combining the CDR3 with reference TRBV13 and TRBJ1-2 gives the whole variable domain AAGVIQSPRHLIKEKRETATLKCYPIPRHDTVYWYQQGPGQDPQFLISFYEKMQSDKGSIPDRFSAQQFSDYHSELNMSSLELGDSALYFCASSSMTGYGYTFGSGTRLTVV.

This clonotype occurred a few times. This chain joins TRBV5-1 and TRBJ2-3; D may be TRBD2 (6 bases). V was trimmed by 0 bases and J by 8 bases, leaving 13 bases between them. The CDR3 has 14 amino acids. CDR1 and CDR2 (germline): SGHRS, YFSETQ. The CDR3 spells CASSLGTTSGTQYF. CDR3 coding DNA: TGCGCCAGCAGCTTGGGGACTACCTCCGGTACGCAGTATTTT. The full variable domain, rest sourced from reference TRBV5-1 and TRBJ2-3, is KAGVTQTPRYLIKTRGQQVTLSCSPISGHRSVSWYQQTPGQGLQFLFEYFSETQRNKGNFPGRFSGRQFSNSRSEMNVSTLELGDSALYLCASSLGTTSGTQYFGPGTRLTVL.

The CDR3 sequence: CASSLPDRMVGDTQYF. CDR3 sequence (DNA): TGCGCCAGCAGCCTTCCGGACAGGATGGTCGGGGATACGCAGTATTTT. The J gene is TRBJ2-3, the V gene TRBV5-1; 7 bases are shared with TRBD1. The germline V gene encodes CDR1 SGHRS and CDR2 YFSETQ. The V segment lost 4 bases and the J segment 6 bases; nucleotides outside the gene matches: 14. The CDR3 spans 16 residues. Using reference TRBV5-1 and TRBJ2-3 for the parts outside the CDR3, the full variable domain is KAGVTQTPRYLIKTRGQQVTLSCSPISGHRSVSWYQQTPGQGLQFLFEYFSETQRNKGNFPGRFSGRQFSNSRSEMNVSTLELGDSALYLCASSLPDRMVGDTQYFGPGTRLTVL.

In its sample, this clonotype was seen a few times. The CDR3 protein is CATSAAMGQNYGYTF. In nucleotides, the CDR3 is TGTGCCACCAGTGCCGCCATGGGCCAAAACTATGGCTACACCTTC. This chain connects TRBV24-1 to TRBJ1-2; D is undetermined. The ends were cut back, 5 bases at V and 2 bases at J, with 14 bases in the middle. This CDR3 spans 15 amino acids. Per germline, CDR1 KGHDR and CDR2 SFDVKD.

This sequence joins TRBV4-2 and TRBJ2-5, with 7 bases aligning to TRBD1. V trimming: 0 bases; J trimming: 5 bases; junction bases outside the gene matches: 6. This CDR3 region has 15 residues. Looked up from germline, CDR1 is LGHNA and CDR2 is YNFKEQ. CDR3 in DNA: TGTGCCAGCAGCCAAGATTGGACAGGATGGGAGACCCAGTACTTC. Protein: CASSQDWTGWETQYF.

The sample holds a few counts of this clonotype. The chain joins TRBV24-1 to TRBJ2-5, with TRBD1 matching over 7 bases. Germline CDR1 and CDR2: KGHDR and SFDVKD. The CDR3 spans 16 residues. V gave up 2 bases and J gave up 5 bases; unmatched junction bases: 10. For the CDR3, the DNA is TGTGCCACCAGTGATTCCTTAATGACAGGGATGGAGACCCAGTACTTC. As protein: CATSDSLMTGMETQYF.

CDR3 DNA sequence: TGTGCCAGCAGCGCAACGATTGATGTTGCCCACGAGCAGTACTTC. This encodes CASSATIDVAHEQYF. The rearrangement joins TRBV7-2 to TRBJ2-7; D remains ambiguous. The CDR3 consists of 15 residues. Germline-derived CDR1 and CDR2 are SGHTA and FQGNSA. Trimming removed 5 bases from V and 5 bases from J, with 19 bases in between.

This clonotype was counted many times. The CDR3 is CASSPGQIQETQYF. CDR3 in DNA: TGTGCCAGCAGTCCTGGACAGATACAAGAGACCCAGTACTTC. This chain connects TRBV12-3 or TRBV12-4 to TRBJ2-5; TRBD1 is a possible D gene (6 bases). V was shortened by 5 bases and J by 2 bases, with 12 bases between the two germline ends. CDR3 size: 14 residues.

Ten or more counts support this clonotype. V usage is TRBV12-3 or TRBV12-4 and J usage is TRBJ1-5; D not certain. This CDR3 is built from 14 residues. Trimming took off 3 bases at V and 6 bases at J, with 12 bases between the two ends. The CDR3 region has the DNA TGTGCCAGCAGTTTGGAGACACCGGTTCAGCCCCAGCATTTT. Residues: CASSLETPVQPQHF.

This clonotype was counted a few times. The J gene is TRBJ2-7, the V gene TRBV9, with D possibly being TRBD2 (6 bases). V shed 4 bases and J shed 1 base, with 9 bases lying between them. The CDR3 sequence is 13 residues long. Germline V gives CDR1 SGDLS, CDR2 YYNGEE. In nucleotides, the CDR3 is TGTGCCAGCAGCATGGGGGGTTCCTACGAGCAGTACTTC. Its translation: CASSMGGSYEQYF. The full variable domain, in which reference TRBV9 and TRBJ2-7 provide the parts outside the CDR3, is DSGVTQTPKHLITATGQRVTLRCSPRSGDLSVYWYQQSLDQGLQFLIQYYNGEERAKGNILERFSAQQFPDLHSELNLSSLELGDSALYFCASSMGGSYEQYFGPGTRLTVT.

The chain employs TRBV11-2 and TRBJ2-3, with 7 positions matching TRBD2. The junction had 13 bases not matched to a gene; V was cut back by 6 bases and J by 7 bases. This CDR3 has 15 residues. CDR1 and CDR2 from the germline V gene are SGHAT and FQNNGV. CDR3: CASRGLRGFANTQYF. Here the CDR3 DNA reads TGTGCCAGCAGGGGTTTGCGGGGGTTTGCAAATACGCAGTATTTT.

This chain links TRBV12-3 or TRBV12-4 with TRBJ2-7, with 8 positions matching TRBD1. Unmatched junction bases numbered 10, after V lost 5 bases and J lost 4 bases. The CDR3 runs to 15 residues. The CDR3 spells CASSRGGQGAYEQYV. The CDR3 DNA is TGTGCCAGCAGTAGGGGCGGGCAGGGGGCTTACGAGCAGTACGTC.

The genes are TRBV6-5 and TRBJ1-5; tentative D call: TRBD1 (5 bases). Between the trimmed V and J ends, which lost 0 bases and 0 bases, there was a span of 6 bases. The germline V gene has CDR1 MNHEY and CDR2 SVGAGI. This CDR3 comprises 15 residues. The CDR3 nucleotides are TGTGCCAGCAGTTACTCGGGACTTAGCAATCAGCCCCAGCATTTT. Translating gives CASSYSGLSNQPQHF.